Only one count was recorded for the clone carrying this TCR beta chain. The length of the CDR3 is 14 residues. Trimming removed 4 bases at V and 3 bases at J, with 15 bases between. The V gene's germline CDR1 is SQVTM and CDR2 ANQGSEA. Sequenced by immunoSEQ multiplex PCR; TCRdb stores in-frame clones only, minus some. Of about 87,000 clones in the sample, roughly 93% were seen once. The data were taken from a study of T cell changes during pregnancy in multiple sclerosis. The chain recombines TRBV29-1 with TRBJ1-1; possible D gene TRBD1, 6 bases. The sequencing used peripheral blood, collected in the third trimester of pregnancy. The TCR was taken from a female donor in good health, enrolled as a control in a pregnancy study. The CDR3 DNA reads as TGCAGCGTTGGCCAGGGGCCTGGGGACACTGAAGCTTTCTTT. Encoded protein: CSVGQGPGDTEAFF.